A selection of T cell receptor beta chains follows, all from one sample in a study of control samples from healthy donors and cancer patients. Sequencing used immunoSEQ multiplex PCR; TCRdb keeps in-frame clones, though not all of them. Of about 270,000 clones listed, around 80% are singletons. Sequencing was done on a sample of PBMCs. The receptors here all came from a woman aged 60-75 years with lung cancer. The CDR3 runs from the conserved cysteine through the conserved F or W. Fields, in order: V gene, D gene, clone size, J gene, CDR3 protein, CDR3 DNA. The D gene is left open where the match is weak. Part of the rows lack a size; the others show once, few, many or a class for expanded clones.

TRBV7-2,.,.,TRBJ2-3,CASSGRNTDTQYF,TGTGCCAGCAGCGGTAGGAACACAGATACGCAGTATTTT
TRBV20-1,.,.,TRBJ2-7,CSASGAWANEQYF,TGCAGTGCTAGTGGTGCGTGGGCTAACGAGCAGTACTTC
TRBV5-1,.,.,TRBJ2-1,CASSPTGPSYNEQFF,TGCGCCAGCAGCCCTACAGGGCCCTCCTACAATGAGCAGTTCTTC
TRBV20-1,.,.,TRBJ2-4,CSASEGDAAKNIQYF,TGCAGTGCTAGTGAGGGGGACGCGGCCAAAAACATTCAGTACTTC
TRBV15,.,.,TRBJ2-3,CATSRGTYTDTQYF,TGTGCCACCAGCAGAGGGACCTACACAGATACGCAGTATTTT
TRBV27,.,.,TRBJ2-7,CASSLRGGEQYF,TGTGCCAGCAGTTTAAGGGGTGGCGAGCAGTACTTC
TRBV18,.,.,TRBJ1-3,CASSPRLSTQHAGNTIYF,TGTGCCAGCTCACCCCGCCTATCGACCCAACATGCCGGAAACACCATATATTTT
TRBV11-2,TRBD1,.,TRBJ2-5,CASSLGDRGRETQYF,TGTGCCAGCAGCTTAGGGGACAGGGGGCGAGAGACCCAGTACTTC
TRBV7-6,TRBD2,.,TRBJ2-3,CASSLSSGGGGDTQYF,TGTGCCAGCAGCTTATCTAGCGGGGGGGGAGGAGATACGCAGTATTTT
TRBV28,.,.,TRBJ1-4,CASSPGVGKLFF,TGTGCCAGCAGTCCCGGGGTCGGAAAACTGTTTTTT
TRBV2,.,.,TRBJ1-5,CASSESNQPQHF,TGTGCCAGCAGTGAGTCCAATCAGCCCCAGCATTTT
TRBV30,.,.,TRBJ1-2,CACSQGYGYTF,TGTGCCTGTTCACAGGGCTATGGCTACACCTTC
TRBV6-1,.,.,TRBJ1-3,CASSEGTDSGNTIYF,TGTGCCAGCAGTGAGGGGACCGACTCTGGAAACACCATATATTTT
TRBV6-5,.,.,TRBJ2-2,CAILRRGTGGELFF,TGTGCCATCCTTCGGCGGGGAACGGGCGGGGAGCTGTTTTTT
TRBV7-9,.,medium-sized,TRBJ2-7,CASSQDSFKQYF,TGTGCCAGCAGCCAGGACAGTTTTAAGCAGTACTTC
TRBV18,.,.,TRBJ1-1,CASSPHSHSEAFF,TGTGCCAGCTCACCACACTCGCACAGTGAAGCTTTCTTT
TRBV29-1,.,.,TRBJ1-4,CSVGSRGFNEKLFF,TGCAGCGTTGGAAGTAGGGGGTTTAATGAAAAACTGTTTTTT
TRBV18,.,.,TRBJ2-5,CASSPTQTNLKGVTQYF,TGTGCCAGCTCACCTACGCAGACTAACCTCAAGGGGGTGACCCAGTACTTC
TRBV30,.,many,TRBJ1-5,CAWSVGAGDQPQHF,TGTGCCTGGAGTGTCGGGGCAGGCGACCAGCCCCAGCATTTT
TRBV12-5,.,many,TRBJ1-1,CASGLVWSVDEAFF,TGTGCTAGTGGTTTGGTATGGTCCGTCGACGAAGCTTTCTTT
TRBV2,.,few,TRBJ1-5,CASSVGGGNQPQHF,TGTGCCAGCAGTGTGGGGGGGGGCAATCAGCCCCAGCATTTT
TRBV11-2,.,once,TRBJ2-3,CASSRRWGESGTDTQYF,TGTGCCAGCAGCCGACGCTGGGGGGAGAGCGGCACAGATACGCAGTATTTT
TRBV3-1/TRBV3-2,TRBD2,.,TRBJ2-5,CASSHVGQAGTGTQYF,TGTGCCAGCAGCCACGTTGGGCAAGCGGGGACTGGGACCCAGTACTTC
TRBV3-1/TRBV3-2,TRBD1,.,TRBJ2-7,CASSPGQGRYEQYF,TGTGCCAGCAGCCCCGGACAGGGTAGGTACGAGCAGTACTTC
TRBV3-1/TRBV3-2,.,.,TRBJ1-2,CASSQDGTGYGGYGYTF,TGTGCCAGCAGCCAAGATGGGACCGGATACGGGGGCTATGGCTACACCTTC
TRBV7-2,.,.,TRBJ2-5,CASSSYLGRPETQYF,TGTGCCAGCAGCTCCTACCTGGGCAGGCCAGAGACCCAGTACTTC
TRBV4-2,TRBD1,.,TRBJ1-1,CASSQDLVQAGGLAEAFF,TGTGCCAGCAGCCAAGATCTGGTCCAGGCAGGGGGATTAGCTGAAGCTTTCTTT
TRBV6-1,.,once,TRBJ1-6,CASSEDTSSYNSPLHF,TGTGCCAGCAGTGAAGACACAAGCTCCTATAATTCACCCCTCCACTTT
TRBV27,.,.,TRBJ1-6,CASSRQTGGNSPLHF,TGTGCCAGCAGTAGACAAACCGGGGGCAATTCACCCCTCCACTTT
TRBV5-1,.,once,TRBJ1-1,CASSSPGALNTEAFF,TGCGCCAGCAGCTCCCCGGGGGCCTTGAACACTGAAGCTTTCTTT
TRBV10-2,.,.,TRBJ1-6,CASSAGVNSPLHF,TGCGCCAGCAGTGCAGGGGTAAATTCACCCCTCCACTTT
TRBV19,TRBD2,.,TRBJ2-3,CASKGLAFTDTQYF,TGTGCCAGTAAAGGACTAGCTTTCACAGATACGCAGTATTTT
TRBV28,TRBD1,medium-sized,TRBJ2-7,CASTLRDSYEQYF,TGTGCCAGCACTCTCCGGGACAGCTACGAGCAGTACTTC
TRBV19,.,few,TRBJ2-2,CASSIAATVGTGELFF,TGTGCCAGTAGTATAGCGGCCACAGTAGGGACCGGGGAGCTGTTTTTT
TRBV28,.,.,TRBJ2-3,CASSNRDTGTDTQYF,TGTGCCAGCAGTAACCGGGACACCGGCACAGATACGCAGTATTTT
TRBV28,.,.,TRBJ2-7,CASSPANTYEQYF,TGTGCCAGCAGTCCCGCCAACACCTACGAGCAGTACTTC
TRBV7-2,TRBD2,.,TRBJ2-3,CASSLASGVTDTQYF,TGTGCCAGCAGCTTAGCTAGCGGGGTCACAGATACGCAGTATTTT
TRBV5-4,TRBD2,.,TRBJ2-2,CASSLGGLAGTGELFF,TGTGCCAGCAGCTTGGGGGGTCTAGCGGGGACCGGGGAGCTGTTTTTT
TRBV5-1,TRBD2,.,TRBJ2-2,CASSLDGRDTGELFF,TGCGCCAGCAGCTTGGACGGGAGGGACACCGGGGAGCTGTTTTTT
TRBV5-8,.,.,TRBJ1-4,CASSLSTNEKLFF,TGTGCCAGCAGCTTGTCGACTAATGAAAAACTGTTTTTT
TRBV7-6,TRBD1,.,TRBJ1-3,CASSSPGQGVGGNTIYF,TGTGCCAGCAGCAGCCCGGGACAGGGGGTAGGAGGAAACACCATATATTTT
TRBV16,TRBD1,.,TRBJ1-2,CASSQSLGTGESGGYTF,TGTGCCAGCAGCCAATCGCTCGGGACAGGGGAATCAGGTGGCTACACCTTC
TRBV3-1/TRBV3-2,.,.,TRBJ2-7,CASSQVAGYEQYF,TGTGCCAGCAGCCAAGTCGCAGGCTACGAGCAGTACTTC
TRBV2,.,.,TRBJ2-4,CASSDRRAKNIQYF,TGTGCCAGCAGTGATAGGCGAGCCAAAAACATTCAGTACTTC
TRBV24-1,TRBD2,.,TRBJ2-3,CATSDPIAGGADTQYF,TGTGCCACCAGTGATCCCATAGCGGGAGGTGCAGATACGCAGTATTTT
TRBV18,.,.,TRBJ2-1,CASSPPSGSSYNEQFF,TGTGCCAGCTCACCACCTTCAGGGAGCTCCTACAATGAGCAGTTCTTC
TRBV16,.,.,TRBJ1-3,CASSQSPGTSGNTIYF,TGTGCCAGCAGCCAATCTCCGGGTACATCTGGAAACACCATATATTTT
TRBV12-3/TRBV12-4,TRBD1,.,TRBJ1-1,CASSRQGTMAFF,TGTGCCAGCTCCAGACAGGGTACGATGGCTTTCTTT
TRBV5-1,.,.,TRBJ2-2,CASSLARNTGELFF,TGCGCCAGCAGCTTGGCCAGAAACACCGGGGAGCTGTTTTTT
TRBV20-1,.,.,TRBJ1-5,CSASVHSNQPQHF,TGCAGTGCTAGTGTGCATAGCAATCAGCCCCAGCATTTT
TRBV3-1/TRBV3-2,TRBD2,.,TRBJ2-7,CASSPANPLAGQYF,TGTGCCAGCAGCCCGGCCAATCCTCTAGCGGGGCAGTACTTC
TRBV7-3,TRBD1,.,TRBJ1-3,CASSLIQGARGNTIYF,TGTGCCAGCAGCTTAATTCAGGGGGCGCGGGGAAACACCATATATTTT